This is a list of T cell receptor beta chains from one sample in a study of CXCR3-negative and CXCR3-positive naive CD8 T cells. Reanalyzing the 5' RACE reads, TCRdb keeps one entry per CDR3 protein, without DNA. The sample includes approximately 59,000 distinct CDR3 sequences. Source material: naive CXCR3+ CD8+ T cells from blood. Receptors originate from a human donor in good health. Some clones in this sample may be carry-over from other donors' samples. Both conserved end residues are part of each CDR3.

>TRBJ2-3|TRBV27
CASREADTQYF
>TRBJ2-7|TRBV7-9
CASSELSDRAFDEQYF
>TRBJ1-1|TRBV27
CASSWTGLTEAFF
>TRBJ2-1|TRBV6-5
CASSYITGSDEQFF
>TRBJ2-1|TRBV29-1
CSGAPGLVSWNEQFF
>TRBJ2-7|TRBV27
CASSTTLGQGAYEQYF
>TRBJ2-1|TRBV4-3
CASSPLSGGLGEQFF
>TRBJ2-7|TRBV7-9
CASSAQASYEQYF
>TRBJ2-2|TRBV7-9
CASSQSEGNTGELFF
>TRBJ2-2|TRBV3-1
CASHAGAVSGELFF
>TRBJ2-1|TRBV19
CASTASLSYNEQFF
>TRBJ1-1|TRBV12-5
CASGLFNTEAFF
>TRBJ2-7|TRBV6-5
CASTVHREGYEQYF
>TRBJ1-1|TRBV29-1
CSVTGTGLETEAFF
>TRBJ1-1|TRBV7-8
CASSTNRGTEAFF
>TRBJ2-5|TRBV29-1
CSVEGWSPGVKETQYF
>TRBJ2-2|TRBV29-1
CAHGGGGELFF
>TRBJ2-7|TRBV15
CATRGTGHYEQYF
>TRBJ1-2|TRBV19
CASTTMGQGAGYTF
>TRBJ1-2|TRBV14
CASSQLYPGQDYGYTF
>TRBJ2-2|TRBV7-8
CASSLAFFGTTNTGELFF
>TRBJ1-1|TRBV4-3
CASSHGTGPNTEAFF
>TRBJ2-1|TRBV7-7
CASSLHYLNEQFF
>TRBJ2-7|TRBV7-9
CASSSGGALAYEQYF
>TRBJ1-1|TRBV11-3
CASSFAGRVEAFF
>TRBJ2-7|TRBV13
CASSSGQGVYEQYF
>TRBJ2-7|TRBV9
CASSDIGTGDEQYF
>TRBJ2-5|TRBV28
CASSPQNGADGVTQYF
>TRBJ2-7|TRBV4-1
CASSHRDSLHEQYF
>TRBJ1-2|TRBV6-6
CASSADGSAPLYGYTF
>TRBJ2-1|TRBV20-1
CSASWDRPINEQFF
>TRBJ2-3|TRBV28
CASTLGTSGTDTQYF
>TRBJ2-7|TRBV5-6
CASSLPVTSVYEQYF
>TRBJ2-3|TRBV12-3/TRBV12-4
CASSAALGDRGGDTQYF
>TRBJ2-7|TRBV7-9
CASSLAGGDREQYF
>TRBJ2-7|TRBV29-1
CSVSGSSAYEQYF
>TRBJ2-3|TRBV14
CASSQPGPTRGTDTQYF
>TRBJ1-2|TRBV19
CASSIFVGTGAYGYTF
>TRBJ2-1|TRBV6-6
CASSVRVAGGVNEQFF
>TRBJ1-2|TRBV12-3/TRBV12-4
CASTPSGGRSYGYTF
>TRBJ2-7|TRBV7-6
CASSLAASGGPSSYEQYF
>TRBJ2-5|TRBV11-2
CASSLSLGRQETQYF
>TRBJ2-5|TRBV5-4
CASSLYGQGLKETQYF
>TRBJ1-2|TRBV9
CASSVGKEGYTF
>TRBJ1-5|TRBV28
CASSLSSGTQPQHF
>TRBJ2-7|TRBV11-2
CASSLSPGQGMYEQYF